These T cell receptor beta chains were read from a single sample in a study of T cell clones after liver transplantation. This table comes from immunoSEQ multiplex PCR, and its TCRdb copy is limited to in-frame clones, with some not included. The sample has about 120,000 clones; 90% are singletons. This sample comprised CD4+ T cells from blood, obtained 12 months after liver transplant. These receptor sequences come from a human patient who received a liver transplant. Certain T cells may be donor cells from the graft. Each CDR3 is given with its conserved first and last residue. The D gene is left open where the match is weak. Expanded clones are given a class, and other clones once, few, many or no size at all.

V	J	size	D	DNA	CDR3
TRBV7-2	TRBJ2-7	-	-	TGTGCCAGCAGCTTAGAGGGACTCCAGTCCTACGAGCAGTACTTC	CASSLEGLQSYEQYF
TRBV9	TRBJ2-1	-	-	TGTGCCAGCAGCCCCGAGGGGGGGCCCTACAATGAGCAGTTCTTC	CASSPEGGPYNEQFF
TRBV11-3	TRBJ1-1	-	-	TGTGCCAGCAGCTTAGGGGCCGTCCGAACTGAAGCTTTCTTT	CASSLGAVRTEAFF
TRBV7-9	TRBJ1-1	-	-	TGTGCCAGCAGCCCCGGGCGGGGGAACACTGAAGCTTTCTTT	CASSPGRGNTEAFF
TRBV7-9	TRBJ1-4	-	TRBD1	TGTGCCAGCAGACCAGGGGGAGGTAATGAAAAACTGTTTTTT	CASRPGGGNEKLFF
TRBV28	TRBJ2-7	-	TRBD1	TGTGCCAGCAGTTTACCAAGGGGGCGGTACGAGCAGTACTTC	CASSLPRGRYEQYF
TRBV5-1	TRBJ2-3	-	TRBD2	TGCGCCAGCAGCTTGGACCCGGGAGGGAGCACAGATACGCAGTATTTT	CASSLDPGGSTDTQYF
TRBV5-1	TRBJ2-2	once	-	TGCGCCAGCAGCTTGGTTGGAAGCGGTGGTTCCACCGGGGAGCTGTTTTTT	CASSLVGSGGSTGELFF
TRBV20-1	TRBJ1-1	once	-	TGCAGTGCCTCGGAAGCTTTCTTT	CSASEAFF
TRBV18	TRBJ2-7	few	-	TGTGCCAGCTCACCAACACAGGGCTCCTACGAGCAGTACTTC	CASSPTQGSYEQYF
TRBV27	TRBJ2-1	-	-	TGTGCCAGCAGTCCCCCCGCCGGCAGGAATGAGCAGTTCTTC	CASSPPAGRNEQFF
TRBV28	TRBJ1-3	-	-	TGTGCCAGCACCGGGACCCGAAACACCATATATTTT	CASTGTRNTIYF
TRBV27	TRBJ2-2	-	-	TGTGCCAGCGAATCCGCCGGGGAGCTGTTTTTT	CASESAGELFF
TRBV19	TRBJ1-1	few	-	TGTGCCAGTAGTATCACCGCGACAGGCCCAATGAACACTGAAGCTTTCTTT	CASSITATGPMNTEAFF
TRBV7-8	TRBJ2-1	-	TRBD2	TGTGCCAGCAGCAGTAGCGGGAGAGAAGGTGACAATGAGCAGTTCTTC	CASSSSGREGDNEQFF
TRBV11-3	TRBJ2-3	-	-	TGTGCCAGCAGGCCGACCTACACAGATACGCAGTATTTT	CASRPTYTDTQYF
TRBV27	TRBJ1-4	-	TRBD1	TGTGCCAGCAGTTTCGGGACAGGTCTGGATGAAAAACTGTTTTTT	CASSFGTGLDEKLFF
TRBV5-1	TRBJ2-1	-	-	TGCGCCAGCAGCTTGAACAATGAGCAGTTCTTC	CASSLNNEQFF
TRBV29-1	TRBJ2-7	-	-	TGCAGCGTTGCACAGGGTTACGAGCAGTACTTC	CSVAQGYEQYF
TRBV6-1	TRBJ2-7	-	-	TGTGCCAGCAGTGAAGCGGACAGCTCCTACGAGCAGTACTTC	CASSEADSSYEQYF
TRBV4-3	TRBJ1-1	-	-	TGCGCCAGCGGGCGGACAGAGAACACTGAAGCTTTCTTT	CASGRTENTEAFF
TRBV11-2	TRBJ2-3	-	TRBD2	TGTGCCAGCAGCTTAGAAGGTAGCGGGACTGATACGCAGTATTTT	CASSLEGSGTDTQYF
TRBV6-5	TRBJ2-7	-	TRBD2	TGTGCCAGCAGTTACACAGCGGGAGGGAGCTCCTACGAGCAGTACTTC	CASSYTAGGSSYEQYF
TRBV7-9	TRBJ2-3	-	TRBD1	TGTGCCAGCAGCCTCCGGGACAGGCTCACAGATACGCAGTATTTT	CASSLRDRLTDTQYF
TRBV5-1	TRBJ2-7	-	-	TGCGCCAGCAGCTTGGAAGGTCCCCAGGGGACAAATTACGAGCAGTACTTC	CASSLEGPQGTNYEQYF
TRBV18	TRBJ1-2	-	-	TGTGCCAGCTCACCAGAGGGACACGATCCTAACTATGGCTACACCTTC	CASSPEGHDPNYGYTF
TRBV25-1	TRBJ2-7	few	TRBD1	TGTGCCAGCAACCCCGGGACAGGGGTCTCCTACGAGCAGTACTTC	CASNPGTGVSYEQYF
TRBV30	TRBJ1-2	-	-	TGTGCCTGGAGGGTAAACTATGGCTACACCTTC	CAWRVNYGYTF
TRBV6-5	TRBJ2-3	-	-	TGTGCCAGCAGTTACTCGAGGCGAGCGACCACAGATACGCAGTATTTT	CASSYSRRATTDTQYF
TRBV13	TRBJ2-7	-	TRBD2	TGTGCCAGCAGCTTATATTCACGGACTAGCGGGAGGGTCTCGGGGAACGAGCAGTACTTC	CASSLYSRTSGRVSGNEQYF
TRBV19	TRBJ2-6	few	-	TGTGCCAGTAGTATAGACGTGGGTCAGTTGCACCTCTCTGGGGCCAACGTCCTGACTTTC	CASSIDVGQLHLSGANVLTF
TRBV11-3	TRBJ2-4	-	-	TGTGCCAGCAGCCCTGGACAGACTTTAGCCAAAAACATTCAGTACTTC	CASSPGQTLAKNIQYF
TRBV6-5	TRBJ2-1	medium-sized	TRBD1	TGTGCCAGCAGTACGGAGGACAGGGAGCAGTTCTTC	CASSTEDREQFF
TRBV19	TRBJ2-3	-	-	TGTGCCAGTAGTCCTTCCCAAGGTACTGGTGGAGGTACGCAGTATTTT	CASSPSQGTGGGTQYF
TRBV11-1	TRBJ1-2	-	-	TGTGCCAGCAGCTTAGCGGTCGCTTATGGCTACACCTTC	CASSLAVAYGYTF
TRBV19	TRBJ1-4	-	-	TGTGCCAGTAGTATAGGATCCTTTGCAACTAATGAAAAACTGTTTTTT	CASSIGSFATNEKLFF
TRBV18	TRBJ1-6	-	TRBD1	TGTGCCAGCTCACCTTCGACAGGGGTTCTCTCACCCCTCCACTTT	CASSPSTGVLSPLHF
TRBV30	TRBJ2-3	-	TRBD2	TGTGTCTACGCAGCGGGAGGGCCGACAGATACGCAGTATTTT	CVYAAGGPTDTQYF
TRBV20-1	TRBJ2-7	many	-	TGCAGTGCTAGATCTGGGACCGAGCAGTACTTC	CSARSGTEQYF
TRBV11-3	TRBJ1-4	-	-	TGTGCCAGCAGCTTAGGAGTGACAGGCGCAACTAATGAAAAACTGTTTTTT	CASSLGVTGATNEKLFF
TRBV2	TRBJ2-5	few	-	TGTGCCAGCAGGGCGCACACCGAAGGGGAGACCCAGTACTTC	CASRAHTEGETQYF
TRBV29-1	TRBJ2-7	-	-	TGCAGCGCGGGACCAGCCGGCGAGCAGTACTTC	CSAGPAGEQYF
TRBV9	TRBJ2-5	-	TRBD1	TGTGCCAGCAGCGTAGGAGGGGGCGCTATAGAGACCCAGTACTTC	CASSVGGGAIETQYF
TRBV18	TRBJ1-1	-	-	TGTGCCAGCTCACCCACCGGGATGAACACTGAAGCTTTCTTT	CASSPTGMNTEAFF
TRBV30	TRBJ1-1	-	-	TGTGCCTGGAGACCATCGGCGAACACTGAAGCTTTCTTT	CAWRPSANTEAFF
TRBV18	TRBJ2-7	-	-	TGTGCCAGCTCACTAATACAACACGGGAACGAGCAGTACTTC	CASSLIQHGNEQYF
TRBV27	TRBJ2-6	-	TRBD1	TGTGCCAGCAGTCCCGGACAGGGGAACTCTGGGGCCAACGTCCTGACTTTC	CASSPGQGNSGANVLTF
TRBV19	TRBJ2-7	once	TRBD2	TGTGCCAGTAGTATGTTAGCGGGAAATGTTGGTTCCGAGCAGTACTTC	CASSMLAGNVGSEQYF
TRBV5-1	TRBJ2-7	-	-	TGCGCCAGCAGCTTGCAGGGGGGATCGAGCGAGCAGTACTTC	CASSLQGGSSEQYF
TRBV29-1	TRBJ2-7	-	-	TGCAGCGTGAGGGGGGGCGGCTACGAGCAGTACTTC	CSVRGGGYEQYF
TRBV7-9	TRBJ2-7	-	TRBD1	TGTGCCAGCGGGAGACAGGGAAGCGAGCAGTACTTC	CASGRQGSEQYF
TRBV18	TRBJ2-1	-	TRBD2	TGTGCCAGCTCACCTCCTAGCGGGAGGTACAATGAGCAGTTCTTC	CASSPPSGRYNEQFF
TRBV5-1	TRBJ2-1	-	TRBD2	TGCGCCAGCAGCCCGGGACTAGCGTCATATGAGCAGTTCTTC	CASSPGLASYEQFF
TRBV7-8	TRBJ1-5	-	TRBD1	TGTGCCAGCAGCTTAGGGGACAGTGTCAATCAGCCCCAGCATTTT	CASSLGDSVNQPQHF
TRBV28	TRBJ2-3	-	-	TGTGCCAGCAGTTTGAAACAGGGGATAAGCGGGGTCCTAGGTGGAGATACGCAGTATTTT	CASSLKQGISGVLGGDTQYF
TRBV6-1	TRBJ2-2	-	TRBD2	TGTGCCAGCAGTGAACGGGCGGGAGTACCCGGGGAGCTGTTTTTT	CASSERAGVPGELFF
TRBV5-6	TRBJ2-6	-	TRBD1	TGTGCCAGCAGCTTGGGACAGGGTTACTCTGGGGCCAACGTCCTGACTTTC	CASSLGQGYSGANVLTF
TRBV7-8	TRBJ2-1	-	TRBD2	TGTGCCAGCAGGGGACTAGCGGAAAGCTCCTACAATGAGCAGTTCTTC	CASRGLAESSYNEQFF
TRBV10-2	TRBJ2-3	-	TRBD2	TGCGCCAGCACCCCCAGGAGAACGACTAGCGGGAGCGCAGATACGCAGTATTTT	CASTPRRTTSGSADTQYF